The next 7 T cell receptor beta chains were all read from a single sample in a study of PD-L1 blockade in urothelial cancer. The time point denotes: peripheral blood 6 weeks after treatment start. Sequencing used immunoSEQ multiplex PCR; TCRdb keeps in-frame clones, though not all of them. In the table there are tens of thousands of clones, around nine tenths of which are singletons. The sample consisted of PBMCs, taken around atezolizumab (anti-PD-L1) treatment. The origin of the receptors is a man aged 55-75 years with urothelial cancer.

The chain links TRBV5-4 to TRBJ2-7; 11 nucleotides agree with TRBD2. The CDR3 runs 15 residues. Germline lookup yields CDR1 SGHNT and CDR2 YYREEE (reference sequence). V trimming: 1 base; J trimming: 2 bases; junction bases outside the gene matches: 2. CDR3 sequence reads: CASSLRLAGTYEQYF. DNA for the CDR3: TGTGCCAGCAGCTTGAGACTAGCGGGAACCTACGAGCAGTACTTC.

CDR3 protein: CASSPGTSGSTQYF. CDR3 DNA: TGTGCCAGTAGTCCAGGGACTAGCGGGAGCACGCAGTATTTT. V and J are TRBV19 and TRBJ2-3; 14 positions match TRBD2. Trimming cost V 5 bases and J 9 bases; bases outside gene matches: 4. The length of the CDR3 is 14 residues. Germline CDR1 reads LNHDA; CDR2 reads SQIVND (reference sequence).

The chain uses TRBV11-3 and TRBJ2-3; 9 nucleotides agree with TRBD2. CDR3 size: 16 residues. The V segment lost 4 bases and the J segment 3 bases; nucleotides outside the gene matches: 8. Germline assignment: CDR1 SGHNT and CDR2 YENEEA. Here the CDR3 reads CASSSRGSGGTDTQYF. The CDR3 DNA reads TGTGCCAGCAGCTCTCGGGGTAGCGGGGGAACAGATACGCAGTATTTT.

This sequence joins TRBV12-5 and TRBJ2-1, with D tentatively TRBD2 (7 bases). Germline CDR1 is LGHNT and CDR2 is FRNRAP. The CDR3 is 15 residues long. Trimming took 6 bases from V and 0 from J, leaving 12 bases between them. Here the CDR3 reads CASGGGPSSYNEQFF. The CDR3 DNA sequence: TGTGCTAGTGGGGGGGGGCCCTCCTCCTACAATGAGCAGTTCTTC. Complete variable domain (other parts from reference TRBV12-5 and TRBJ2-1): DARVTQTPRHKVTEMGQEVTMRCQPILGHNTVFWYRQTMMQGLELLAYFRNRAPLDDSGMPKDRFSAEMPDATLATLKIQPSEPRDSAVYFCASGGGPSSYNEQFFGPGTRLTVL.

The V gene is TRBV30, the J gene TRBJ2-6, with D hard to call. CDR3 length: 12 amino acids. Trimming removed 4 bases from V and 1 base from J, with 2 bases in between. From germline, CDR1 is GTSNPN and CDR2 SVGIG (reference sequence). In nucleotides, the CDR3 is TGTGCCTGGACTTCTGGGGCCAACGTCCTGACTTTC. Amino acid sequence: CAWTSGANVLTF.

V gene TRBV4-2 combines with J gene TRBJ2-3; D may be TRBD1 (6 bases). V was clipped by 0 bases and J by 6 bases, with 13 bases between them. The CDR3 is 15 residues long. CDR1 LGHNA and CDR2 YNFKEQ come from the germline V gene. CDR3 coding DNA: TGTGCCAGCAGCCAAGATAGGCAGGGGCGGGATACGCAGTATTTT. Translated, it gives CASSQDRQGRDTQYF.

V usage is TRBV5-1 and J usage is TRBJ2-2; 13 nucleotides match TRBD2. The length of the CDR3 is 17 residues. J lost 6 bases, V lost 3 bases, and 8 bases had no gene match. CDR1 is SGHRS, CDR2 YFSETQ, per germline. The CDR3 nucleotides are TGCGCCAGCAGCTGGGGACTAGCGGGGAGGCGTTCCGGGGAGCTGTTTTTT. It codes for CASSWGLAGRRSGELFF.